The clone carrying this T cell receptor (beta chain) was counted only a few times. Its antigen is unidentified. Generated by immunoSEQ multiplex PCR, the TCRdb table keeps only in-frame clones and is missing some. The table lists 6,000 or so clones, about 68% of them singletons, with 44% in the top ten. These data originate in a study of CD8 T cell repertoires and HIV-1 epitope variants. As for the study in general: Twenty-five autologous and known Gag and Nef epitope variant peptides each stimulated T cells separately. An approximately 10-day culture received IL-2, IL-7 and IL-15 on days 3 and 7.

The V end lost 5 bases, the J end lost 3 bases, and 14 bases lay between the germline ends. The CDR3 runs 14 residues. CDR1 and CDR2 (germline): MNHEY, SMNVEV (reference sequence). This clonotype was sampled from a male donor with HIV. The chain uses TRBV27 and TRBJ2-7, with D perhaps TRBD1 (6 bases). Source material: cultured CD8+ T cells derived from PBMCs. The CDR3 here is CASSQGPIGYEQYF. As DNA, the CDR3 is TGTGCCAGCAGTCAGGGGCCAATTGGCTACGAGCAGTACTTC.